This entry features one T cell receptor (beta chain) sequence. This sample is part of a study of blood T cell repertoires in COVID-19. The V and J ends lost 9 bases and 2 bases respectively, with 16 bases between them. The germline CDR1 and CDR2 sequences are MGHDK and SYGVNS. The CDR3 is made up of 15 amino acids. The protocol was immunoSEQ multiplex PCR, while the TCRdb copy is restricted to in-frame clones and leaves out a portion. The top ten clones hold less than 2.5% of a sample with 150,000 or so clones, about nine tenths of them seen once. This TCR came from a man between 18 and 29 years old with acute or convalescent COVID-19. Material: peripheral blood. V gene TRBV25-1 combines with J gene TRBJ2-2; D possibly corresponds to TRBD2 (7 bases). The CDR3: CASGEGGRNTGELFF. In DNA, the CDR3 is TGTGCCAGTGGCGAGGGGGGGCGAAACACCGGGGAGCTGTTTTTT.